In its sample, the clone carrying this T cell receptor beta chain was seen many times. Clones were sequenced by immunoSEQ multiplex PCR, and TCRdb holds only the in-frame ones, with some missing. The sample lists some 66,000 clones, roughly 80% occurring once. This sample is drawn from a study of OX40 agonist ivuxolimab in advanced cancers. Germline values: CDR1 LNHDA, CDR2 SQIVND (reference sequence). The CDR3 length is 12 residues. The V and J ends lost 6 bases and 2 bases respectively, with 7 bases between them. The specimen comprised CD4+ or CD8+ T cells sorted from blood, sampled in a trial of the OX40 agonist ivuxolimab. The source is an adult with an advanced solid tumor such as melanoma, head and neck, liver or kidney cancer. The genes are TRBV19 and TRBJ1-2; unclear D gene. CDR3 nucleotide sequence: TGTGCCAGTAGCGACTGGAACTATGGCTACACCTTC. Amino acid sequence: CASSDWNYGYTF. Variable domain in full (rest from reference TRBV19 and TRBJ1-2): DGGITQSPKYLFRKEGQNVTLSCEQNLNHDAMYWYRQDPGQGLRLIYYSQIVNDFQKGDIAEGYSVSREKKESFPLTVTSAQKNPTAFYLCASSDWNYGYTFGSGTRLTVV.